This TCR beta chain was captured by sequencing in a study of blood T cell repertoires in COVID-19. Study overall: Acute and convalescent COVID-19 samples came from the United States, Italy and Spain. T cells, B-cell-depleted T cells, or PBMCs supplied cDNA or gDNA.

Per germline, CDR1 MDHEN and CDR2 SYDVKM. V dropped 5 bases and J dropped 3 bases, with 10 bases sitting between them. CDR3 length: 13 amino acids. Methods used by the authors: Cell counts per sample came from amplifying reference gene primers. Repertoires were generated with immunoSEQ multiplex PCR, while TCRdb's copy carries only in-frame clones and drops some. V, J and clone size derive from that table, while D and trimming were established from the DNA sequence. Seen here are about 200,000 clones, around 80% observed once, and the top ten hold 7.5% to 9%. The TCR comes from a woman of 80 years or more with COVID-19, enrolled during active disease. The chain couples TRBV28 to TRBJ1-2; D may be TRBD1 (5 bases). The sequenced material came from peripheral blood. The CDR3 sequence is CASSLGGDYGYTF. CDR3 DNA: TGTGCCAGCAGTCTGGGGGGGGACTATGGCTACACCTTC.